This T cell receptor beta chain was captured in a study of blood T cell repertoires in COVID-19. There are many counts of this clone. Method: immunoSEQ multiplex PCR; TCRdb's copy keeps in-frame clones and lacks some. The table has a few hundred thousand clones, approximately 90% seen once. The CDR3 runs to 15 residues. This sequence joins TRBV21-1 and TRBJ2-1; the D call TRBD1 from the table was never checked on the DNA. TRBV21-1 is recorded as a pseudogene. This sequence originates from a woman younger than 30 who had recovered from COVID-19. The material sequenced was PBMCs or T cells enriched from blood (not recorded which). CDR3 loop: CASRGDRALYNEQFF. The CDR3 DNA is TGTGCCAGCAGAGGGGACAGGGCCCTCTACAATGAGCAGTTCTTC.